One and the same sample provided the 28 T cell receptor beta chains below, sequenced in a study of shared clonotypes between healthy human individuals. The data were produced by immunoSEQ multiplex PCR, yet TCRdb's version contains in-frame clones alone and is incomplete. The sample carries around 1.5 million clones, approximately 98% recorded once. The sample taken for sequencing was naive CD4+ T cells sorted from blood. Subset given: CD45RA+ positively selected. The receptors come from a man aged 30-40 years in good health.

The V call is TRBV4-2, the J call TRBJ2-2; TRBD2 matches at 7 bases. The CDR3 runs to 14 residues. V dropped 4 bases and J dropped 5; count of bases not matched to a gene: 4. CDR1 is LGHNA and CDR2 is YNFKEQ in the germline V gene. The CDR3 sequence: CASSPSGMTGELFF. The CDR3 DNA reads TGTGCCAGCAGCCCTAGCGGAATGACCGGGGAGCTGTTTTTT.

This clone was seen a single time. The chain links TRBV5-1 to TRBJ1-4, with 8 positions matching TRBD1. Germline V gene sequence: CDR1 SGHRS, CDR2 YFSETQ. J was trimmed by 8 bases and V by 5 bases; bases with no gene match: 8. The CDR3 is made up of 14 amino acids. CDR3 sequence: CASSSRGLREKLFF. The CDR3 nucleotides are TGCGCCAGCAGTTCCAGGGGGCTTAGGGAAAAACTGTTTTTT. Filled out from reference TRBV5-1 and TRBJ1-4, the complete variable domain reads KAGVTQTPRYLIKTRGQQVTLSCSPISGHRSVSWYQQTPGQGLQFLFEYFSETQRNKGNFPGRFSGRQFSNSRSEMNVSTLELGDSALYLCASSSRGLREKLFFGSGTQLSVL.

The chain recombines TRBV6-1 with TRBJ1-3; the D is unclear. The V end lost 6 bases, the J end lost 2 bases, and 11 bases lay between the germline ends. Germline CDR1 reads MNHNS; CDR2 reads SASEGT. CDR3 length: 14 amino acids. Here the CDR3 DNA reads TGTGCCAGCAGCTCTACTTGGACTGGAAACACCATATATTTT. Its translation: CASSSTWTGNTIYF.

The chain recombines TRBV7-2 with TRBJ2-3; the D is unclear. Germline CDR1 SGHTA, CDR2 FQGNSA. The length of the CDR3 is 13 residues. Trimming removed 1 base from V and 10 bases from J, with 12 bases in between. The CDR3 loop is CASSLDFRGSQYF. Written as DNA, the CDR3 is TGTGCCAGCAGCTTAGACTTCCGAGGATCGCAGTATTTT.

This sequence joins TRBV6-1 and TRBJ2-1; D could derive from TRBD1 or TRBD2 (5 bases each). The germline V and J ends were trimmed by 7 bases and 10 bases, with 20 bases remaining between them. Germline CDR1 and CDR2: MNHNS and SASEGT. The CDR3 runs to 14 residues. Here the CDR3 DNA reads TGTGCCAGCACTAGGGACCCCTCCTACAGGGAGCAGTTCTTC. It encodes CASTRDPSYREQFF.

This chain joins TRBV18 and TRBJ2-3, with no clear D. Germline CDR1 KGHSH, CDR2 LQKENI. Trimming shortened V by 5 bases and J by 2 bases, and 5 bases separated the two germline ends. The CDR3 length is 12 residues. This CDR3 reads CASSTATDTQYF. CDR3 sequence (DNA): TGTGCCAGCTCAACGGCCACAGATACGCAGTATTTT.

A single count supports this clone. The V gene is TRBV11-2, the J gene TRBJ2-1; D possibly corresponds to TRBD1 (6 bases). The CDR3 has 15 residues. Looked up from germline, CDR1 is SGHAT and CDR2 is FQNNGV. Trimming left V 1 base short and J 3 bases short, with 10 bases between. This chain's CDR3 is CASSLGDTRYNEQFF. The CDR3 DNA is TGTGCCAGCAGCTTAGGGGACACGCGCTACAATGAGCAGTTCTTC.

In nucleotides, the CDR3 is TGTGCCAGCAGCCAACAGGGTTTCTGGTCCGAGCAGTACTTC. Translated: CASSQQGFWSEQYF. The rearrangement uses TRBV5-4 and TRBJ2-7; possibly TRBD1 for D (6 bases). The CDR3 loop spans 14 amino acids. The V and J ends lost 4 bases and 6 bases respectively, with 17 bases between them. Germline lookup yields CDR1 SGHNT and CDR2 YYREEE (reference sequence).

The chain links TRBV25-1 to TRBJ2-2; no definite D call. The CDR3 extends over 16 amino acids. The V gene's germline CDR1 is MGHDK and CDR2 SYGVNS. V gave up 5 bases and J gave up 0 bases, with 13 bases separating them. In nucleotides, the CDR3 is TGTGCCAGCAGTCACGCCACGTTCGCGAACACCGGGGAGCTGTTTTTT. This gives the protein CASSHATFANTGELFF.

This chain joins TRBV14 and TRBJ2-7, with D unresolved. Germline V lookup: CDR1 SGHDN, CDR2 FVKESK. This CDR3 has 16 amino acids. V was pared by 4 bases and J by 1 base, with 17 bases between. CDR3 loop: CASSRGKPPRSYEQYF. CDR3 nucleotide sequence: TGTGCCAGCAGCCGAGGAAAGCCACCCCGTTCCTACGAGCAGTACTTC.

In its sample, this clone was seen once. At one end, the junction sequence differs from germline, possibly due to a read error. The V and J genes are TRBV29-1 and TRBJ1-1, with 9 bases fitting TRBD1. There are 20 residues in the CDR3. Germline loops: CDR1 SQVTM, CDR2 ANQGSEA. CDR3 coding DNA: TGCAGCGTGGAAGAACAAACTGCGGACAGGGGTAAACTTGTGAACACTGAAGCTTTCTTT. Its protein is CSVEEQTADRGKLVNTEAFF.

CDR3 in amino acids: CASSLSGVETQYF. Here the CDR3 DNA reads TGTGCCAGCAGCTTGTCCGGGGTAGAGACCCAGTACTTC. The chain links TRBV5-4 to TRBJ2-5; D may be TRBD2 (5 bases). CDR1 is SGHNT, CDR2 YYREEE, per germline (reference sequence). V lost 1 base to trimming and J lost 4 bases, with 8 bases between them. CDR3 length: 13 residues.

The gene calls are TRBV19 and TRBJ2-7; perhaps D is TRBD1 or TRBD2 (5 bases each). Trimming pared 1 base from V and 0 bases from J, leaving 25 bases between. In germline, CDR1 is LNHDA, CDR2 SQIVND (reference sequence). The CDR3 has 20 amino acids. The CDR3 DNA reads as TGTGCCAGTAGTATAGGGGCCCATAAACGGGACGTACGACTCTCCTACGAGCAGTACTTC. This sequence encodes CASSIGAHKRDVRLSYEQYF.

This clone occurred once. This chain links TRBV4-1 with TRBJ2-1; D is uncertain. Trimming removed 0 bases at V and 7 bases at J, with 13 bases between. Germline V gene data show CDR1 as MGHRA and CDR2 as YSYEKL. This CDR3 contains 15 residues. The CDR3 DNA sequence: TGCGCCAGCAGCCAAGATCGTACGTGGGGTAATGAGCAGTTCTTC. Its protein product is CASSQDRTWGNEQFF.

J is TRBJ1-1 and V is TRBV11-2; 7 positions agree with TRBD1. The CDR3 extends over 14 amino acids. Germline assignment: CDR1 SGHAT and CDR2 FQNNGV. V shed 8 bases and J 2 bases; nucleotides not matched to a gene: 8. The CDR3 nucleotides are TGTGCCAGCTGTCCGACAGGGATCAACACTGAAGCTTTCTTT. It encodes CASCPTGINTEAFF.

The chain links TRBV28 to TRBJ1-2; no clear D. The V gene lost 3 bases and the J gene lost 6 bases, with 11 bases spanning the gap. This CDR3 contains 13 residues. Germline loops: CDR1 MDHEN, CDR2 SYDVKM. CDR3 DNA: TGTGCCAGCAGTTTGGTGGCAGTTGATGGCTACACCTTC. Its protein product is CASSLVAVDGYTF.

The rearrangement joins TRBV6-5 to TRBJ2-7, with 9 bases aligning to TRBD1. Looked up from germline, CDR1 is MNHEY and CDR2 is SVGAGI. V shed 6 bases and J 4 bases; nucleotides not matched to a gene: 7. The CDR3 has 14 amino acids. The CDR3 DNA follows: TGTGCCAGCAGCCGCGCCGGGACAGGGTACGAGCAGTACTTC. Protein product: CASSRAGTGYEQYF.

The chain has TRBV5-4 and TRBJ2-2; D is ambiguous. Between the trimmed V and J ends, which lost 2 bases and 7 bases, there was a span of 6 bases. Germline values: CDR1 SGHNT, CDR2 YYREEE (reference sequence). CDR3 length: 12 residues. The CDR3 region has the DNA TGTGCCAGCAGCTTCTCAGACGGGGAGCTGTTTTTT. It translates to CASSFSDGELFF.

This chain joins TRBV7-3 and TRBJ2-3; 9 bases align to TRBD2. This CDR3 region has 15 residues. With V trimmed by 7 bases and J by 3 bases, 8 bases remained unmatched. CDR1 SGHTA and CDR2 FQGTGA come from the germline V gene. This CDR3 reads CASTQSGRWTDTQYF. In DNA form, the CDR3 reads TGTGCCAGCACCCAAAGCGGGAGGTGGACAGATACGCAGTATTTT.

This clone has only one observation. The rearrangement uses TRBV9 and TRBJ1-1, with unresolved D. Germline values: CDR1 SGDLS, CDR2 YYNGEE. The CDR3 extends over 12 amino acids. Trimming pared 6 bases from V and 3 bases from J, leaving 9 bases between. DNA for the CDR3: TGTGCCAGCACCGTCCCTGACACTGAAGCTTTCTTT. It yields the protein CASTVPDTEAFF. The full variable domain, with the rest looked up from reference TRBV9 and TRBJ1-1, is DSGVTQTPKHLITATGQRVTLRCSPRSGDLSVYWYQQSLDQGLQFLIQYYNGEERAKGNILERFSAQQFPDLHSELNLSSLELGDSALYFCASTVPDTEAFFGQGTRLTVV.

The rearrangement joins TRBV25-1 to TRBJ2-1, with a weak D call TRBD2 (5 bases). The CDR3 sequence is 12 residues long. V gave up 3 bases and J gave up 10 bases, with 10 bases separating them. From germline, CDR1 is MGHDK and CDR2 SYGVNS. For the CDR3, the DNA is TGTGCCAGCAGTGAGCGGGCTTGGGAGCAGTTCTTC. It translates to CASSERAWEQFF.

The chain recombines TRBV5-4 with TRBJ1-4, with 7 nucleotides matching TRBD1. With V trimmed by 4 bases and J by 8 bases, 8 bases remained unmatched. CDR3 length: 14 amino acids. Germline CDR1 is SGHNT and CDR2 is YYREEE (reference sequence). CDR3: CASSHRDRVEKLFF. CDR3 in DNA: TGTGCCAGCAGCCACCGGGACAGAGTAGAAAAACTGTTTTTT.

V gene TRBV7-8 combines with J gene TRBJ2-5; 7 nucleotides line up with TRBD1. CDR1 SGHVS and CDR2 FQNEAQ come from the germline V gene. The J segment lost 3 bases and the V segment lost 5 bases, leaving 6 bases of the junction unmatched. This CDR3 has 14 amino acids. Here the CDR3 reads CASSTDRDEETQYF. The DNA for the CDR3 is TGTGCCAGCAGCACCGACAGGGACGAAGAGACCCAGTACTTC.

This clone has a single count. V is TRBV30 and J is TRBJ1-1; D gene unclear. The V gene lost 0 bases and the J gene lost 5 bases, with 10 bases spanning the gap. This CDR3 comprises 13 residues. The V gene's germline CDR1 is GTSNPN and CDR2 SVGIG (reference sequence). Written as DNA, the CDR3 is TGTGCCTGGAGTGTACTAGTCGGAACTGAAGCTTTCTTT. Residues: CAWSVLVGTEAFF.

The V gene is TRBV4-3, the J gene TRBJ2-4; 10 nucleotides align to TRBD1. CDR3 length equals 18 residues. Losses at the gene ends were 1 base for V and 7 bases for J; bases not matched to a gene: 13. The germline CDR1 and CDR2 sequences are LGHNA and YSLEER. DNA for the CDR3: TGCGCCAGCAGCCAAGCGCAGTCGGGACAGGGGATTGACAACATTCAGTACTTC. It specifies CASSQAQSGQGIDNIQYF.

The chain employs TRBV28 and TRBJ1-5; 8 nucleotides align to TRBD1. The ends lost 4 bases at V and 5 bases at J; junction bases unmatched: 13. Germline assignment: CDR1 MDHEN and CDR2 SYDVKM. This CDR3 has 17 amino acids. CDR3 protein: CASSSSSGGAGHQPQHF. CDR3 bases: TGTGCCAGCAGTTCCAGTTCAGGGGGCGCGGGTCATCAGCCCCAGCATTTT.

J is TRBJ2-1 and V is TRBV27; D is ambiguous. The CDR3 is 15 residues long. Germline values: CDR1 MNHEY, CDR2 SMNVEV (reference sequence). The germline V and J ends were trimmed by 7 bases and 0 bases, with 13 bases remaining between them. CDR3 loop: CASMVGPSSYNEQFF. The CDR3 DNA sequence: TGTGCCAGCATGGTCGGGCCTAGCTCCTACAATGAGCAGTTCTTC.

The V call is TRBV5-1, the J call TRBJ2-3; 7 bases map to TRBD1. The CDR3 is made up of 16 amino acids. CDR1 is SGHRS and CDR2 is YFSETQ in the germline V gene. The V gene end was trimmed by 3 bases and the J gene end by 7 bases; junction bases not matched to a gene: 14. Here the CDR3 reads CASSSSQGEMGNTQYF. The CDR3 DNA sequence: TGCGCCAGCAGCTCGTCTCAGGGGGAAATGGGAAATACGCAGTATTTT.